This T cell receptor (beta chain) was sequenced in a study of blood T cells in healthy people across ages. In the study overall: Capturing about one barcoded beta molecule per two T cells was achieved by template switching.

Germline assignment: CDR1 SGHVS and CDR2 FQNEAQ. V gave up 4 bases and J gave up 0 bases; unmatched junction bases: 6. The CDR3 is 17 amino acids. Using a J-beta primer mix together with a sample-barcoded 5' primer, a second PCR was run for about 6 to 11 cycles. TCRdb analysed the 5' RACE reads with MiXCR anew, one entry per CDR3 protein. The table has under 2 million distinct CDR3 sequences, 30% to 35% seen once. This clonotype has more than one count but fewer than ten. Its cognate antigen is unknown. Extracted total RNA amounted to at least 5.5 micrograms for each sample. Broader study findings: TCR beta diversity tracked closely with naive T cell percentage. Roughly linear age-related decline in beta diversity appeared, significant by age around 36.

This sequence originates from a woman aged 25 to 39 in good health. The sequencing sample was made of blood. The chain uses TRBV7-8 and TRBJ2-7; 13 positions agree with TRBD2. This CDR3 reads CASSSWTSGSISYEQYF. The CDR3 bases are TGTGCCAGCAGCTCTTGGACTAGCGGGAGTATCTCCTACGAGCAGTACTTC.